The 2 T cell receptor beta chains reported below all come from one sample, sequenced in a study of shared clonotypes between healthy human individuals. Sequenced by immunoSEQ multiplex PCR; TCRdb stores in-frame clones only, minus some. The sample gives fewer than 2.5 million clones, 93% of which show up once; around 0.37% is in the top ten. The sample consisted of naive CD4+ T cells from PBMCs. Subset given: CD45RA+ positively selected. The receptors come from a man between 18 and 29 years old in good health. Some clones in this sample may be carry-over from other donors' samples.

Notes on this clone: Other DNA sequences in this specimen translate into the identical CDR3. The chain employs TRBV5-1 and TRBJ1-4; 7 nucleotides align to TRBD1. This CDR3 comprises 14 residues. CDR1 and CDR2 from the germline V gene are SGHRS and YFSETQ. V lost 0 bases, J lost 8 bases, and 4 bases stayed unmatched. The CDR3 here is CASSLDRGGEKLFF. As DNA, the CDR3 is TGCGCCAGCAGCTTGGACAGGGGAGGAGAAAAACTGTTTTTT.

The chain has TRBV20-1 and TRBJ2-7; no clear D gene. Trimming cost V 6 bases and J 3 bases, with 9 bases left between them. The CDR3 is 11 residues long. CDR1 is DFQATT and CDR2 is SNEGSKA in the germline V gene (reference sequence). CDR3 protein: CSANDDYEQYF. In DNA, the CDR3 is TGCAGTGCCAACGATGACTACGAGCAGTACTTC.